This T cell receptor beta chain emerged from a study of CD8+ T cells in alopecia areata. Study in general: Those treated were given oral tofacitinib at 5 to 10 mg twice daily.

Indicated treatment: oral pan-JAK inhibitor, 5-10 mg twice daily. Between the trimmed V and J ends, which lost 0 bases and 1 base, there was a span of 16 bases. The CDR3 extends over 17 amino acids. Germline-derived CDR1 and CDR2 are LGHNA and YNFKEQ. This clone turned up a few times. RNA extraction was followed by reverse transcription into cDNA, which acted as the sequencing template. Sequenced by immunoSEQ multiplex PCR; TCRdb stores in-frame clones only, minus some. The sample contains about 200,000 clones, roughly 64% of which appear only once. J is TRBJ2-7 and V is TRBV4-2; D possibly uses TRBD1 or TRBD2 (5 bases each). The input for sequencing was CD4+ T cells sorted from blood, taken at week 24, from a patient treated with tofacitinib. The receptor was isolated from a human donor with alopecia areata. CDR3 loop: CASSQDLDRDRSYEQYF. The CDR3 DNA sequence: TGTGCCAGCAGCCAAGATCTTGATAGGGACCGATCCTACGAGCAGTACTTC.